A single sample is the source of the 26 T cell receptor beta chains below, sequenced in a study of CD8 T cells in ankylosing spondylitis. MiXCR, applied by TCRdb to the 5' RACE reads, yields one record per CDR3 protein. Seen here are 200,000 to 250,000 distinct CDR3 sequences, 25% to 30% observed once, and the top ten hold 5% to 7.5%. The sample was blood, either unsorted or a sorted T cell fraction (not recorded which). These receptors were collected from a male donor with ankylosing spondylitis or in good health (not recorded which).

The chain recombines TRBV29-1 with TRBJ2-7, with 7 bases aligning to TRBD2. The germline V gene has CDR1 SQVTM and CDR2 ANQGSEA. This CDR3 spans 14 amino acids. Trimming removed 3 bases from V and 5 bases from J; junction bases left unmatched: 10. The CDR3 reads CSVERGGRGNEQYF. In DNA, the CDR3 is TGCAGCGTTGAGCGGGGCGGGAGAGGCAACGAGCAGTACTTC.

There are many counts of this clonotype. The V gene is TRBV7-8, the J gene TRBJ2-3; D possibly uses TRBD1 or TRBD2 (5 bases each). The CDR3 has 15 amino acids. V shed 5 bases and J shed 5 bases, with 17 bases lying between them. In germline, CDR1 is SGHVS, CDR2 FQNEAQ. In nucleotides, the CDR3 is TGTGCCAGCAGCCTTAGGGACCACCGAAGAGATACGCAGTATTTT. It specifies CASSLRDHRRDTQYF.

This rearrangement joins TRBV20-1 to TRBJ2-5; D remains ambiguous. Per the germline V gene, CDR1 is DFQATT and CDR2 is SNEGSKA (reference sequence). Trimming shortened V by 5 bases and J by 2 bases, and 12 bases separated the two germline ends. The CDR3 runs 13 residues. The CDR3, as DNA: TGCAGTGCTTTTAGCTACGCTCAAGAGACCCAGTACTTC. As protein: CSAFSYAQETQYF.

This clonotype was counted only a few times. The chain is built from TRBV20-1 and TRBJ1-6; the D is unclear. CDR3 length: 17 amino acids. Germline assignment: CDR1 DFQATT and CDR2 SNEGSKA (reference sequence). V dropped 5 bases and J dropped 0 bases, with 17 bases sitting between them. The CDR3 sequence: CSAGDGRRSSYNSPLHF. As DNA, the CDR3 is TGCAGTGCTGGGGATGGGAGAAGGAGCTCCTATAATTCACCCCTCCACTTT.

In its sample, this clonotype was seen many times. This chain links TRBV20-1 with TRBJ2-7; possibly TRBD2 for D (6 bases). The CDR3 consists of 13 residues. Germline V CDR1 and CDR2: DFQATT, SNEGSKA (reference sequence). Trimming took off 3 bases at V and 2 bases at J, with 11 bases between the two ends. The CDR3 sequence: CSARGGFAYEQYF. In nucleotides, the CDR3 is TGCAGTGCTAGGGGGGGATTCGCCTACGAGCAGTACTTC.

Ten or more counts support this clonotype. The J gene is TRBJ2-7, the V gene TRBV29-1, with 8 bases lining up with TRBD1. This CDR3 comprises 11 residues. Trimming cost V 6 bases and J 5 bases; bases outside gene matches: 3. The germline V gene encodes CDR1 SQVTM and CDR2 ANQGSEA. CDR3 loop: CSVTQGDEQYF. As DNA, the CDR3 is TGCAGCGTGACACAGGGGGACGAGCAGTACTTC.

DNA for the CDR3: TGTGCCTGGACGTGTGGCGGGAGCGGCTCCTACAATGAGCAGTTCTTC. It is translated as CAWTCGGSGSYNEQFF. The V gene is TRBV30, the J gene TRBJ2-1; 7 nucleotides line up with TRBD2. The CDR3 sequence is 16 residues long. The germline V gene has CDR1 GTSNPN and CDR2 SVGIG (reference sequence). Trimming took 4 bases from V and 0 from J; bases not matched to a gene: 9.

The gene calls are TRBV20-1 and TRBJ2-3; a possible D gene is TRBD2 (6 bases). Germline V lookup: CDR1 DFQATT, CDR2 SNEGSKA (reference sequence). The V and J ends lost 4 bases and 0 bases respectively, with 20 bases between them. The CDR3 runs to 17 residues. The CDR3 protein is CSATPLVGLTSTDTQYF. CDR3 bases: TGCAGTGCTACTCCTCTTGTGGGACTTACGAGCACAGATACGCAGTATTTT.

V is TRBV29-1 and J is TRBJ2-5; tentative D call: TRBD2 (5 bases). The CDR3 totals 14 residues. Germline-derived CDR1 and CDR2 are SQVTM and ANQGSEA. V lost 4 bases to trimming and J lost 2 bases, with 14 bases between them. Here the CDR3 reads CSVGGTSGQETQYF. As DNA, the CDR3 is TGCAGCGTTGGAGGCACCTCGGGGCAAGAGACCCAGTACTTC. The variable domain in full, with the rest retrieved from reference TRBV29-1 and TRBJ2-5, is SAVISQKPSRDICQRGTSLTIQCQVDSQVTMMFWYRQQPGQSLTLIATANQGSEATYESGFVIDKFPISRPNLTFSTLTVSNMSPEDSSIYLCSVGGTSGQETQYFGPGTRLLVL.

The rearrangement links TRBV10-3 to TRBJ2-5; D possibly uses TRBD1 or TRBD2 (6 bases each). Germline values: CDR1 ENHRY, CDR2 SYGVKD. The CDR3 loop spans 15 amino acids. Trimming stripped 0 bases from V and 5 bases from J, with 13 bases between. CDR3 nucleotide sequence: TGTGCCATCAGTGAGTCGGGGGGCACGGCCGAGACCCAGTACTTC. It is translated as CAISESGGTAETQYF.

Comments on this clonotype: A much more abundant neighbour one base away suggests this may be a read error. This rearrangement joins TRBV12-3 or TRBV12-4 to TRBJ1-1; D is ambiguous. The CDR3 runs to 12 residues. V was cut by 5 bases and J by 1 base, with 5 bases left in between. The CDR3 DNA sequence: TGTGCCAGCAGTGCTGGGAACACTGAAGCTTTCTTT. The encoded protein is CASSAGNTEAFF.

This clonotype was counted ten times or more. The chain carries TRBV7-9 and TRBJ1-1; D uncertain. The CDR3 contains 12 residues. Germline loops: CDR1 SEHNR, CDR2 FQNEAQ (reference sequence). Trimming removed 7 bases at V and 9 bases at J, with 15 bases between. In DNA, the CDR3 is TGTGCCAGCACCCCGGACCACACGAAAGCTTTCTTT. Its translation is CASTPDHTKAFF.

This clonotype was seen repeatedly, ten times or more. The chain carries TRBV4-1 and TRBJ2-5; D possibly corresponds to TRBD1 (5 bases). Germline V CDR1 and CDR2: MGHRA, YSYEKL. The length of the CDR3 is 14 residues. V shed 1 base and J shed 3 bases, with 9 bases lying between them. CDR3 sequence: CASSQGQGKETQYF. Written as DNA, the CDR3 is TGCGCCAGCAGCCAAGGCCAGGGTAAAGAGACCCAGTACTTC.

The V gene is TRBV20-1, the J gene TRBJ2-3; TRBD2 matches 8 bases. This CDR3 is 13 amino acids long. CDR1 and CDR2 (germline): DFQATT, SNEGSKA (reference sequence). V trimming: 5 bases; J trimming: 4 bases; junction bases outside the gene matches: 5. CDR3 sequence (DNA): TGCAGTGCTGAGAGCGGGAGATCAGATACGCAGTATTTT. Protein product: CSAESGRSDTQYF.

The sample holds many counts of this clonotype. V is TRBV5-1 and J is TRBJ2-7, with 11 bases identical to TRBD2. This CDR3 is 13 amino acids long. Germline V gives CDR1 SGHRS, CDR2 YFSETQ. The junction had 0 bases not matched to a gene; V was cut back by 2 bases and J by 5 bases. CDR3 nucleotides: TGCGCCAGCAGCTTACTAGCGGGAGACGAGCAGTACTTC. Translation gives CASSLLAGDEQYF.

The CDR3 DNA is TGTGCCATCAGTGATTCGGACAGGGACGACAGGCAGTACTTC. Translating gives CAISDSDRDDRQYF. V is TRBV10-3 and J is TRBJ2-7, with 8 bases fitting TRBD1. With V trimmed by 3 bases and J by 9 bases, 10 bases remained unmatched. The CDR3 has 14 residues. The V gene's germline CDR1 is ENHRY and CDR2 SYGVKD.

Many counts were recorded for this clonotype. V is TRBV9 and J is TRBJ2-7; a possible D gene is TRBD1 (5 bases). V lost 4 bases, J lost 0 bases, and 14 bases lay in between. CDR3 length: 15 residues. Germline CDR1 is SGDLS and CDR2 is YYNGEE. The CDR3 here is CASSRHPDISYEQYF. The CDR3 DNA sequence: TGTGCCAGCAGCCGACACCCGGACATCTCCTACGAGCAGTACTTC.

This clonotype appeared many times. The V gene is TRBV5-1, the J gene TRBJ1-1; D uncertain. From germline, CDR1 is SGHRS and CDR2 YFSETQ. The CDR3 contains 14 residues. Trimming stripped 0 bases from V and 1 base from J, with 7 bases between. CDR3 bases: TGCGCCAGCAGCTTGGTGCCTGGGAACACTGAAGCTTTCTTT. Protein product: CASSLVPGNTEAFF.

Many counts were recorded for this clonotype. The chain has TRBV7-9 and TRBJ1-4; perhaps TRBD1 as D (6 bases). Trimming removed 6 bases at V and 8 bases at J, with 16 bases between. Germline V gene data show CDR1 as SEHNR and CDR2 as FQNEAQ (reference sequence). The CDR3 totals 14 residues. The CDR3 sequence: CASREGVQSEKLFF. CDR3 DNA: TGTGCCAGCAGGGAGGGGGTACAGTCGGAAAAACTGTTTTTT.

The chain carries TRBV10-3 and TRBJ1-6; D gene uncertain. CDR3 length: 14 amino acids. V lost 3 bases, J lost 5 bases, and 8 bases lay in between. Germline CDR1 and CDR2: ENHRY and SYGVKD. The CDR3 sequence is CAISDYPDNSPLHF. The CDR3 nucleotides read TGTGCCATCAGTGACTATCCAGATAATTCACCCCTCCACTTT.

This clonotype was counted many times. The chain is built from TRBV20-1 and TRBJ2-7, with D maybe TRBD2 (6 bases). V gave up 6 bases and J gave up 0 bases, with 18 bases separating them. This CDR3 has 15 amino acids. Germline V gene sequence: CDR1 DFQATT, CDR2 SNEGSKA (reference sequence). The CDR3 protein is CSAPARGYSSYEQYF. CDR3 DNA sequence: TGCAGTGCCCCCGCCCGGGGGTATAGCTCCTACGAGCAGTACTTC.

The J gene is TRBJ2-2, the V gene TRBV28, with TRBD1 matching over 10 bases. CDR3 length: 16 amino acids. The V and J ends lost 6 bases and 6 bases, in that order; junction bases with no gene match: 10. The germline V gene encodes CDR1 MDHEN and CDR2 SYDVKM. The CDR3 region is CASSEPGQGIAGELFF. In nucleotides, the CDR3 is TGTGCCAGCAGCGAACCGGGACAGGGGATAGCCGGGGAGCTGTTTTTT.

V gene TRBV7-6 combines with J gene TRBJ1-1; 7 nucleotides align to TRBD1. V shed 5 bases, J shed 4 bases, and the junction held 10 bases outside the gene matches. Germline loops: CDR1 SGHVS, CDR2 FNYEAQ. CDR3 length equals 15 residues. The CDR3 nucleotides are TGTGCCAGCAGCCCCGGGACAGCGGGCGGCACTGAAGCTTTCTTT. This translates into CASSPGTAGGTEAFF.

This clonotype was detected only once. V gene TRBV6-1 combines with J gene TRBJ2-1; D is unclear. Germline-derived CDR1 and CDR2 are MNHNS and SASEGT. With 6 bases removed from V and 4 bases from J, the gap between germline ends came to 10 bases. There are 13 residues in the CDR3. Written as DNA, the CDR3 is TGTGCCAGCAGCTCCCTGGGGTACAATGAGCAGTTCTTC. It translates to CASSSLGYNEQFF.

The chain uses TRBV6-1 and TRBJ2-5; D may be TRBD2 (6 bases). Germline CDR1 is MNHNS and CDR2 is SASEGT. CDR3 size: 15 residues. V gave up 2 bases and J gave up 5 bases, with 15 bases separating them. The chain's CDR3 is CASSETSWGKETQYF. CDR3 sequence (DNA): TGTGCCAGCAGTGAAACTAGCTGGGGGAAGGAGACCCAGTACTTC.

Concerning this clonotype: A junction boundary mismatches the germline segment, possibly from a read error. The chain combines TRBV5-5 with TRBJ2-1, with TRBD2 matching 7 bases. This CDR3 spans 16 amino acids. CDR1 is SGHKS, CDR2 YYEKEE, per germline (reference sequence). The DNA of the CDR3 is TGTGCCAGCAGCTTGACCCAGAATCGTGCCCGGGAGGAGAATAGCTTC. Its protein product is CASSLTQNRAREENSF.